A selection of T cell receptor beta chains follows, all from one sample in a study of regulatory T cells in long-lasting Graves disease. TCRdb processed the multiplex PCR reads anew with MiXCR; each CDR3 protein has one entry. The sample consists of 520,000 or so distinct CDR3 sequences, 12% of them appearing once. These records were also assigned to another study, of T cells in Graves' hyperthyroidism and ophthalmopathy.

The material sequenced was peripheral blood mononuclear cells (PBMCs), taken at new diagnosis, from a patient treated with antithyroid drugs. Every receptor here comes from a woman aged 30 to 39 with Graves disease. The CDR3 runs from the conserved cysteine through the conserved F or W. A D gene is named only where the DNA matches it firmly. Not every row has a clone size; where given, it reads once, few, many or a size class.

TRBV20-1,13,.,TRBJ2-1,many,CSVRGSSYNEQFF,TGCAGTGTACGAGGGTCCTCCTACAATGAGCAGTTCTTC
TRBV11-3,14,TRBD1,TRBJ2-2,few,CASSRDRQNGELFF,TGTGCCAGCAGCCGGGACAGACAAAACGGGGAGCTGTTTTTT
TRBV20-1,15,TRBD2,TRBJ2-1,.,CSARPGLDFYNEQFF,TGCAGTGCTAGACCGGGACTAGATTTCTACAATGAGCAGTTCTTC
TRBV19,15,TRBD1,TRBJ2-7,.,CASSIDGTVTYEQYF,TGTGCCAGTAGTATAGACGGGACAGTCACCTACGAGCAGTACTTC
TRBV2,12,.,TRBJ2-3,many,CASRTNTDTQYF,TGTGCCAGCAGGACGAATACAGATACGCAGTATTTT
TRBV7-2,17,TRBD1,TRBJ1-2,few,CASSLRGQTSNRYGYTF,TGTGCCAGCAGCTTACGGGGACAGACGTCAAATCGGTATGGCTACACCTTC
TRBV4-1,14,.,TRBJ2-7,.,CASSQDVLPYEQYF,TGCGCCAGCAGCCAAGATGTACTTCCCTACGAGCAGTACTTC
TRBV30,14,TRBD2,TRBJ2-4,many,CAWSVMGLGNIQYF,TGTGCCTGGAGTGTAATGGGACTAGGGAACATTCAGTACTTC
TRBV20-1,14,.,TRBJ2-5,many,CNARDISGDWDQYF,TGCAATGCTAGAGATATCTCGGGGGATTGGGACCAGTACTTC
TRBV28,14,.,TRBJ1-1,many,CASRKYRGNTEAFF,TGTGCCAGCCGAAAATATAGGGGGAACACTGAAGCTTTCTTT
TRBV4-1,16,.,TRBJ1-5,many,CASSPQGRTSNQPQHF,TGCGCCAGCAGCCCCCAAGGCAGGACCAGCAATCAGCCCCAGCATTTT
TRBV7-9,16,.,TRBJ1-4,few,CASSESVGGWSEKLFF,TGTGCCAGCAGCGAGTCCGTCGGGGGATGGAGCGAAAAACTGTTTTTT
TRBV6-2/TRBV6-3,14,.,TRBJ2-1,many,CASHGRGSYNEQFF,TGTGCCAGCCACGGCAGGGGCTCCTACAATGAGCAGTTCTTC
TRBV30,13,.,TRBJ1-2,.,CAWIPGREDGYTF,TGTGCCTGGATCCCGGGACGTGAGGATGGCTACACCTTC
TRBV4-1,13,.,TRBJ2-3,many,CASSQDTLYTQYF,TGCGCCAGCAGCCAAGACACTCTTTATACGCAGTATTTT
TRBV2,15,.,TRBJ2-1,.,CASSVGGETWNEQFF,TGTGCCAGCAGTGTTGGCGGGGAAACGTGGAATGAGCAGTTCTTC
TRBV11-2,13,.,TRBJ2-2,many,CASSHLGTGELFF,TGTGCCAGCAGCCATCTGGGCACCGGGGAGCTGTTTTTT
TRBV29-1,12,.,TRBJ2-5,many,CSVDGDGETQYF,TGCAGCGTTGATGGGGACGGGGAGACCCAGTACTTC
TRBV11-2,16,.,TRBJ1-2,.,CASSRDTSTRNYGYTF,TGTGCCAGCAGCCGGGACACCTCGACACGTAACTATGGCTACACCTTC